The source of this T cell receptor beta chain is a study of T cell responses to AZD1222 COVID-19 vaccine. Study-level results: The study reported that nearly half of spike-specific TCRs target unmutated variant regions.

V gave up 2 bases and J gave up 6 bases, with 14 bases separating them. The germline V gene encodes CDR1 SGHAT and CDR2 FQDESV (reference sequence). This CDR3 is 15 amino acids long. Sequenced by immunoSEQ multiplex PCR; TCRdb stores in-frame clones only, minus some. The profile covers around 150,000 clones, with around 89% appearing a single time and around 3.4% taken by the ten largest. A note on this clone: What it binds is not known.

V is TRBV11-1 and J is TRBJ2-4; D possibly corresponds to TRBD2 (5 bases). The sequencing here drew on peripheral blood, taken on day 0 of MenACWY control vaccination. The clonotype originates from an adult in good health. For the CDR3, the DNA is TGTGCCAGCAGCTTATCTGGTGGTCGGGGAAACATTCAGTACTTC. Encoded protein: CASSLSGGRGNIQYF.